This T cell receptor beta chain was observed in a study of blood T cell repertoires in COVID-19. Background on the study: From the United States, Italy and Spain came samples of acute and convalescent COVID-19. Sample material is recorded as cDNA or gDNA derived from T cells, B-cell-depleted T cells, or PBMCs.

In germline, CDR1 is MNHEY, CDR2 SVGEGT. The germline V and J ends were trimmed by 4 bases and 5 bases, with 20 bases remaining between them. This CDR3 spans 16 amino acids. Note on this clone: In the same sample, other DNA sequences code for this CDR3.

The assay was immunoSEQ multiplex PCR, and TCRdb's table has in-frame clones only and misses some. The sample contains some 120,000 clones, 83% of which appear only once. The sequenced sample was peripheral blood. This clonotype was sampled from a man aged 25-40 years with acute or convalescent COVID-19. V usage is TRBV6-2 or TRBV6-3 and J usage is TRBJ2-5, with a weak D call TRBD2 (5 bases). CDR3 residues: CASSSLDGLARETQYF. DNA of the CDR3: TGTGCCAGCAGTTCCCTTGATGGCCTAGCTAGGGAGACCCAGTACTTC.